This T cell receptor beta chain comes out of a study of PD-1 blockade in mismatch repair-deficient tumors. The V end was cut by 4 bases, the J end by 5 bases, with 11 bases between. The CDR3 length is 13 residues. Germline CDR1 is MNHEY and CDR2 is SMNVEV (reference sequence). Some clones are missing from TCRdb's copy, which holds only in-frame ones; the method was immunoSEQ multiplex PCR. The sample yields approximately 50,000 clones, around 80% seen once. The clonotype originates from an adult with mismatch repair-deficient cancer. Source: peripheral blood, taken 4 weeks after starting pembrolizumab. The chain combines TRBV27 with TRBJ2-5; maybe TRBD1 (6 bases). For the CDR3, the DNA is TGTGCCAGCAGTTGGGCGAGGGGGGAGACCCAGTACTTC. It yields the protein CASSWARGETQYF.